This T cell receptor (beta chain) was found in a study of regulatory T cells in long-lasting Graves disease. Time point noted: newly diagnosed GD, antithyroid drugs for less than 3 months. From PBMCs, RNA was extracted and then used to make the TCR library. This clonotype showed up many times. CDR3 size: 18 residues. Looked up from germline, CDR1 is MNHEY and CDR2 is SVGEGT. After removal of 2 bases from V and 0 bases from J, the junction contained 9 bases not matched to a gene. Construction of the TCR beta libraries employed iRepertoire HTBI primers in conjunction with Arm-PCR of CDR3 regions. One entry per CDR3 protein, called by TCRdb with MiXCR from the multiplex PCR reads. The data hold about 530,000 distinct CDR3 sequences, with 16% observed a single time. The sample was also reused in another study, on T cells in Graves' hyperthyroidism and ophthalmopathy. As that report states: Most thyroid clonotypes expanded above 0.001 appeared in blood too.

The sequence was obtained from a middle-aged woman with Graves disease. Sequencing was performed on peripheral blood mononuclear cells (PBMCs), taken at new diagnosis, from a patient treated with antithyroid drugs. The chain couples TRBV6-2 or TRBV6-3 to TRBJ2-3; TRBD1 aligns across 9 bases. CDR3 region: CASSYRGGQGRSTDTQYF. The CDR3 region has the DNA TGTGCCAGCAGTTACAGGGGGGGACAGGGACGAAGCACAGATACGCAGTATTTT.